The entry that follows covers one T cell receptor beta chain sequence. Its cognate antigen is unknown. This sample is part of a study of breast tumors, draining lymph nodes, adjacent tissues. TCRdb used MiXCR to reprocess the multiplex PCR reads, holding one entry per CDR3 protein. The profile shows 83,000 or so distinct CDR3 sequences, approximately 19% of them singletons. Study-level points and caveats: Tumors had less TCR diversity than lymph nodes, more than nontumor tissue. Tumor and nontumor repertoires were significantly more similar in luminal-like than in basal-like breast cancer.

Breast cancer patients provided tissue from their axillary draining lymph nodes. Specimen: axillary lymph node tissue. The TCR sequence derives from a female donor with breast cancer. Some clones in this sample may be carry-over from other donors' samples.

CDR3 DNA: TGCGCCAGCAGCTCCCGGACAGGGCGTGGAGAGACCCAGTACTTC. Protein: CASSSRTGRGETQYF. This chain joins TRBV5-1 and TRBJ2-5, with 8 bases matching TRBD1. CDR1 and CDR2 from the germline V gene are SGHRS and YFSETQ. V shed 3 bases and J 4 bases; nucleotides not matched to a gene: 8. The CDR3 is made up of 15 amino acids.